The T cell receptor (beta chain) described here comes from a study of T-cell memory formation after mild COVID-19. Study conclusions and caveats: Clones that contracted clustered mainly in CM and EM if CD4+ and in EMRA if CD8+.

Details on this clonotype: Its antigen remains unidentified.

Germline CDR1 SGHVS, CDR2 FNYEAQ. This CDR3 contains 17 residues. The J segment lost 0 bases and the V segment lost 5 bases, leaving 10 bases of the junction unmatched. MiXCR, run by TCRdb on the 5' RACE reads, gives a single entry per CDR3 protein. Among almost 550,000 distinct CDR3 sequences listed, around 21% were seen once. The source of this sequence is an adult woman who had mild COVID-19 (a few samples of this study predate the infection). Cell type and time point are not known. The V call is TRBV7-6, the J call TRBJ2-1, with TRBD2 matching 7 bases. Material: PBMCs or a T cell subset sorted from them (not recorded which). This chain's CDR3 is CASSLSLAEPSYNEQFF. The CDR3 DNA sequence: TGTGCCAGCAGCCTAAGTCTAGCGGAGCCCTCCTACAATGAGCAGTTCTTC.